Shown below are 20 T cell receptor beta chains from a single sample sequenced in a study of CD8 T cells in Susac syndrome. The authors reverse transcribed roughly 0.5 to 1 ug RNA with random hexamers. TCRdb processed the immunoSEQ multiplex PCR reads anew with MiXCR; each CDR3 protein has one entry. The table shows approximately 110,000 distinct CDR3 sequences, with more than 85% occurring only once. Input material: CD8+ T cells from PBMCs. The receptor source for this set is a human donor with multiple sclerosis.

This clonotype was seen once. The chain uses TRBV3-1 and TRBJ2-5, with D perhaps given as TRBD1 or TRBD2 (5 bases each). The V and J ends lost 1 base and 0 bases respectively, with 15 bases between them. The germline CDR1 and CDR2 sequences are LGHDT and YNNKEL (reference sequence). This CDR3 has 17 residues. CDR3 DNA sequence: TGTGCCAGCAGCCAAGGGACCACGAGGGGATACCAAGAGACCCAGTACTTC. Translated, it gives CASSQGTTRGYQETQYF.

The genes are TRBV6-2 or TRBV6-3 and TRBJ1-5; 10 nucleotides align to TRBD1. Germline V lookup: CDR1 MNHEY, CDR2 SVGEGT. CDR3 size: 14 residues. Trimming cost V 6 bases and J 6 bases; bases outside gene matches: 5. The CDR3 DNA reads TGTGCCAGCAGAGACAGGGGGCTTATTCAGCCCCAGCATTTT. Translation gives CASRDRGLIQPQHF.

This rearrangement joins TRBV12-3 or TRBV12-4 to TRBJ2-5; 7 positions match TRBD1. The CDR3 loop spans 16 amino acids. The J segment lost 6 bases and the V segment lost 1 base, leaving 11 bases of the junction unmatched. For the CDR3, the DNA is TGTGCCAGCAGTTTAGGCGGACAGGAGTATAATCAGACCCAGTACTTC. Translating it yields CASSLGGQEYNQTQYF.

The chain is built from TRBV27 and TRBJ1-1; D remains unclear. The CDR3 sequence is 13 residues long. CDR1 MNHEY and CDR2 SMNVEV come from the germline V gene (reference sequence). V was trimmed by 6 bases and J by 5 bases, leaving 13 bases between them. CDR3 in amino acids: CASSAGLITEAFF. CDR3 nucleotide sequence: TGTGCCAGCAGCGCGGGTCTTATAACTGAAGCTTTCTTT.

Here the CDR3 reads CASSLSATVREAFF. CDR3 coding DNA: TGTGCCAGCAGCTTATCGGCAACGGTCAGAGAAGCTTTCTTT. The chain has TRBV7-3 and TRBJ1-1; D is uncertain. The V gene's germline CDR1 is SGHTA and CDR2 FQGTGA. The germline V and J ends were trimmed by 2 bases and 8 bases, with 15 bases remaining between them. The CDR3 runs 14 residues. The full variable domain, rest sourced from reference TRBV7-3 and TRBJ1-1, is GAGVSQTPSNKVTEKGKYVELRCDPISGHTALYWYRQSLGQGPEFLIYFQGTGAADDSGLPNDRFFAVRPEGSVSTLKIQRTERGDSAVYLCASSLSATVREAFFGQGTRLTVV.

The J gene is TRBJ2-5, the V gene TRBV9; TRBD2 agrees at 9 bases. Germline V gives CDR1 SGDLS, CDR2 YYNGEE. V dropped 6 bases and J dropped 2; count of bases not matched to a gene: 8. The CDR3 loop spans 15 amino acids. The DNA of the CDR3 is TGTGCCAGCACCCCAGCGGGGGGAGTACAAGAGACCCAGTACTTC. Its translation is CASTPAGGVQETQYF.

This chain connects TRBV20-1 to TRBJ1-2; D unclear. Germline values: CDR1 DFQATT, CDR2 SNEGSKA (reference sequence). V lost 5 bases and J 6 bases, leaving 13 bases between the germline ends. CDR3 length: 12 residues. The CDR3 is CSAPYGKDGYTF. CDR3 bases: TGCAGTGCTCCCTATGGGAAGGATGGCTACACCTTC.

The rearrangement links TRBV12-3 or TRBV12-4 to TRBJ2-3, with D uncertain. V gave up 3 bases and J gave up 4 bases, with 5 bases separating them. The CDR3 totals 12 residues. As DNA, the CDR3 is TGTGCCAGCAGTTTTTGGGCAGATACGCAGTATTTT. Translating it yields CASSFWADTQYF.

The chain joins TRBV19 to TRBJ1-2; D gene unclear. Germline lookup yields CDR1 LNHDA and CDR2 SQIVND (reference sequence). The germline V and J ends were trimmed by 2 bases and 6 bases, with 10 bases remaining between them. The CDR3 spans 13 residues. Written as DNA, the CDR3 is TGTGCCAGTAGTATATTCGGGCAGGATGGCTACACCTTC. Its protein is CASSIFGQDGYTF.

The chain has TRBV19 and TRBJ2-2; D assignment may be TRBD1 or TRBD2 (5 bases each). Germline values: CDR1 LNHDA, CDR2 SQIVND (reference sequence). Trimming shortened V by 8 bases and J by 0 bases, and 10 bases separated the two germline ends. This CDR3 has 14 residues. Here the CDR3 reads CASRPGPNTGELFF. CDR3 DNA sequence: TGTGCCAGTCGGCCGGGACCGAACACCGGGGAGCTGTTTTTT.

The chain is built from TRBV2 and TRBJ2-7; tentative D call: TRBD1 (6 bases). The germline V gene has CDR1 SNHLY and CDR2 FYNNEI. The CDR3 contains 14 residues. Trimming cost V 5 bases and J 6 bases, with 17 bases left between them. The CDR3 is CASSPDSLQGEQYF. The CDR3 DNA reads as TGTGCCAGCAGTCCTGACTCCTTACAGGGCGAGCAGTACTTC. Together with reference TRBV2 and TRBJ2-7, the CDR3 gives the full variable domain: EPEVTQTPSHQVTQMGQEVILRCVPISNHLYFYWYRQILGQKVEFLVSFYNNEISEKSEIFDDQFSVERPDGSNFTLKIRSTKLEDSAMYFCASSPDSLQGEQYFGPGTRLTVT.

Here the CDR3 DNA reads TGTGCCAGCATGCCCTCGGGAACTGGGGCCAACGTCCTGACTTTC. It codes for CASMPSGTGANVLTF. The chain combines TRBV6-5 with TRBJ2-6; TRBD2 might be the D (5 bases). In germline, CDR1 is MNHEY, CDR2 SVGAGI. V dropped 7 bases and J dropped 2 bases, with 12 bases sitting between them. This CDR3 contains 15 residues.

This clonotype was observed a single time. The gene calls are TRBV19 and TRBJ1-1; 9 bases agree with TRBD1. CDR3 length: 15 residues. CDR1 is LNHDA, CDR2 SQIVND, per germline (reference sequence). The J segment lost 0 bases and the V segment lost 6 bases, leaving 5 bases of the junction unmatched. The CDR3 DNA reads TGTGCCAGTAGCCGGGACAGGGAGGTGAACACTGAAGCTTTCTTT. Translated, it gives CASSRDREVNTEAFF.

The chain joins TRBV20-1 to TRBJ2-1, with D maybe TRBD2 (5 bases). Deletions cut 4 bases from V and 2 bases from J, with 12 bases between. There are 14 residues in the CDR3. Per germline, CDR1 DFQATT and CDR2 SNEGSKA (reference sequence). The CDR3 spells CSAMASGTYNEQFF. The DNA of the CDR3 is TGCAGTGCTATGGCAAGCGGAACCTACAATGAGCAGTTCTTC.

V is TRBV4-1 and J is TRBJ1-2, with 12 bases lining up with TRBD1. The trim removed 3 bases at V and 8 bases at J, leaving 4 bases unmatched. The CDR3 length is 14 residues. Germline CDR1 reads MGHRA; CDR2 reads YSYEKL. CDR3 nucleotides: TGCGCCAGCAGCCAGGGACAGGGGGCTTACGGCTACACCTTC. This codes for CASSQGQGAYGYTF.

The CDR3 nucleotides are TGTGCCAGCAGCCAGGGACTAGCGGGGGGGCCTCAAGAGACCCAGTACTTC. It specifies CASSQGLAGGPQETQYF. The genes are TRBV3-1 and TRBJ2-5; 16 bases agree with TRBD2. V gave up 3 bases and J gave up 2 bases; unmatched junction bases: 3. The length of the CDR3 is 17 residues. CDR1 and CDR2 (germline): LGHDT, YNNKEL (reference sequence).

The chain recombines TRBV9 with TRBJ1-5; D is ambiguous. Germline values: CDR1 SGDLS, CDR2 YYNGEE. Between the trimmed V and J ends, which lost 0 bases and 4 bases, there was a span of 14 bases. The CDR3 is 16 amino acids. CDR3 amino acids: CASSVGGQAGNQPQHF. The CDR3 bases are TGTGCCAGCAGCGTAGGAGGGCAGGCGGGAAATCAGCCCCAGCATTTT. Together with reference TRBV9 and TRBJ1-5, the CDR3 gives the full variable domain: DSGVTQTPKHLITATGQRVTLRCSPRSGDLSVYWYQQSLDQGLQFLIQYYNGEERAKGNILERFSAQQFPDLHSELNLSSLELGDSALYFCASSVGGQAGNQPQHFGDGTRLSIL.

The J gene is TRBJ1-1, the V gene TRBV5-1; no definite D call. Germline V gives CDR1 SGHRS, CDR2 YFSETQ. The CDR3 consists of 13 residues. The V end was cut by 0 bases, the J end by 5 bases, with 8 bases between. CDR3 residues: CASSLAKVTEAFF. CDR3 DNA sequence: TGCGCCAGCAGCTTGGCGAAGGTAACTGAAGCTTTCTTT.

This clonotype is a singleton in its sample. CDR3 protein: CSASGASGRLRLNEQFF. CDR3 coding DNA: TGCAGTGCTAGTGGGGCTAGCGGGAGGCTCAGGCTTAATGAGCAGTTCTTC. The gene calls are TRBV20-1 and TRBJ2-1; 11 nucleotides line up with TRBD2. Unmatched junction bases numbered 14, after V lost 3 bases and J lost 7 bases. This CDR3 has 17 amino acids. CDR1 DFQATT and CDR2 SNEGSKA come from the germline V gene (reference sequence).

The rearrangement joins TRBV7-9 to TRBJ2-7; TRBD1 might be the D (5 bases). There are 14 residues in the CDR3. Trimming stripped 4 bases from V and 1 base from J, with 11 bases between. Germline CDR1 and CDR2: SEHNR and FQNEAQ (reference sequence). In nucleotides, the CDR3 is TGTGCCAGCAGCTCAGAAGGGGCATCCTACGAGCAGTACTTC. It translates to CASSSEGASYEQYF.